This T cell receptor beta chain was sequenced during a study of blood T cells in healthy people across ages. Caucasian individuals from Russia who were healthy and aged 6 to 90 acted as donors. Through a sample-barcoded 5' primer and a J-beta primer mix, a second PCR was run for roughly 6 to 11 cycles. TCRdb re-derived calls from the 5' RACE reads in MiXCR, one entry per CDR3 protein. The sample shows approximately 1.5 million distinct CDR3 sequences, less than 45% of them seen only once. The length of the CDR3 is 13 residues. The ends were cut back, 4 bases at V and 4 bases at J, with 7 bases in the middle. Concerning this clonotype: Its target is unknown.

Points from the study as a whole: Estimates of total diversity, which came from one million sequenced T cells, were considered to be underestimates.

Sequenced input: blood. This receptor was obtained from a woman under 30 in good health. This chain uses TRBV12-3 or TRBV12-4 with TRBJ2-2; D gene unclear. The CDR3 nucleotides are TGTGCCAGCAGTTCCCAGGTCACCGGGGAGCTGTTTTTT. Translating it yields CASSSQVTGELFF.